One and the same sample provided the 13 T cell receptor beta chains below, sequenced in a study of patients and donors after allogeneic stem cell transplantation. MiXCR, run by TCRdb on the RT-PCR reads, gives a single entry per CDR3 protein. The sample has some 92,000 distinct CDR3 sequences, 40% to 60% seen once. The material sequenced was blood, either unsorted or a sorted T cell fraction (not recorded which). Receptors were obtained from a human donor who was either an allogeneic HSCT recipient or a stem cell or donor lymphocyte infusion donor (not recorded which). It is not recorded whose cells these are; they may come from a transplant donor.

The CDR3 region is CASSFLSPDRGRVNTEAFF. The DNA for the CDR3 is TGTGCCAGCAGTTTTCTTTCCCCAGACAGGGGGCGGGTGAACACTGAAGCTTTCTTT. The chain has TRBV12-3 or TRBV12-4 and TRBJ1-1; 10 nucleotides align to TRBD1. CDR3 length: 19 amino acids. V was pared by 3 bases and J by 0 bases, with 13 bases of the junction left unmatched.

The genes are TRBV12-3 or TRBV12-4 and TRBJ1-2; no clear D. CDR3 length: 15 amino acids. Trimming left V 3 bases short and J 4 bases short, with 15 bases between. The CDR3 region is CASSFNMDGLYGYTF. CDR3 sequence (DNA): TGTGCCAGCAGTTTCAACATGGACGGACTCTATGGCTACACCTTC.

Only one count was recorded for this clonotype. The V call is TRBV21-1, the J call TRBJ2-5; the table's D call of TRBD2 was not tested on the DNA. TRBV21-1 is a known pseudogene. The CDR3 covers 15 residues. The CDR3 loop is CASSKTGREQETQYF. Here the CDR3 DNA reads TGTGCCAGCAGCAAAACCGGTAGGGAGCAAGAGACCCAGTACTTC.

The chain carries TRBV4-2 and TRBJ2-5; 7 bases are a match to TRBD2. CDR1 is LGHNA and CDR2 is YNFKEQ in the germline V gene. After removal of 1 base from V and 5 bases from J, the junction contained 4 bases not matched to a gene. This CDR3 has 14 amino acids. CDR3 sequence (DNA): TGTGCCAGCAGCCAAGGGATACTAGCGGAGACCCAGTACTTC. It codes for CASSQGILAETQYF.

The genes are TRBV2 and TRBJ2-7; no clear D. Germline values: CDR1 SNHLY, CDR2 FYNNEI. V lost 8 bases to trimming and J lost 2 bases, with 7 bases between them. The length of the CDR3 is 11 residues. CDR3 region: CASEQTYEQYF. The CDR3 DNA follows: TGTGCCAGCGAGCAGACCTACGAGCAGTACTTC.

The table lists this clonotype with a few counts. The gene calls are TRBV2 and TRBJ1-2; D gene ambiguous. Germline values: CDR1 SNHLY, CDR2 FYNNEI. CDR3 length: 13 amino acids. Trimming stripped 1 base from V and 4 bases from J, with 7 bases between. The CDR3 sequence: CASSEGKSYGYTF. The CDR3 DNA reads as TGTGCCAGCAGTGAAGGGAAGAGCTATGGCTACACCTTC.

This chain joins TRBV12-3 or TRBV12-4 and TRBJ1-5; no reliable D call. There are 14 residues in the CDR3. Between the trimmed V and J ends, which lost 1 base and 3 bases, there was a span of 7 bases. For the CDR3, the DNA is TGTGCCAGCAGTTTAGGCAGAGACAATCAGCCCCAGCATTTT. Translated: CASSLGRDNQPQHF.

The chain recombines TRBV12-3 or TRBV12-4 with TRBJ1-5; 8 nucleotides line up with TRBD1. The CDR3 is 16 amino acids. The junction had 13 bases not matched to a gene; V was cut back by 6 bases and J by 6 bases. The CDR3 spells CASSLDWQGASQPQHF. In nucleotides, the CDR3 is TGTGCCAGCAGCCTCGACTGGCAGGGGGCTTCTCAGCCCCAGCATTTT.

The gene calls are TRBV28 and TRBJ1-2, with a possible D match to TRBD1 (5 bases). Germline V lookup: CDR1 MDHEN, CDR2 SYDVKM. Trimming cost V 4 bases and J 4 bases, with 19 bases left between them. The CDR3 has 16 residues. The CDR3 reads CASSSSGPGHSYGYTF. The CDR3 DNA sequence: TGTGCCAGCAGTTCCTCCGGTCCCGGACACTCCTATGGCTACACCTTC.

This clonotype was seen a handful of times. This rearrangement joins TRBV4-3 to TRBJ1-5; D perhaps matches TRBD1 (5 bases). V shed 0 bases and J shed 7 bases, with 13 bases lying between them. There are 15 residues in the CDR3. The germline V gene encodes CDR1 LGHNA and CDR2 YSLEER. The CDR3 bases are TGCGCCAGCAGCCAAGATCTTGGGGGAGGACAGCCCCAGCATTTT. Protein product: CASSQDLGGGQPQHF.

The V gene is TRBV7-6, the J gene TRBJ1-3; D not certain. The CDR3 length is 15 residues. Trimming removed 0 bases from V and 7 bases from J, with 13 bases in between. Germline values: CDR1 SGHVS, CDR2 FNYEAQ. The CDR3 sequence: CASSLASVEDNTIYF. The CDR3 DNA follows: TGTGCCAGCAGCTTAGCTTCGGTAGAGGATAACACCATATATTTT.

This clonotype was seen a handful of times. The chain is built from TRBV29-1 and TRBJ1-2; D uncertain. The CDR3 has 11 residues. CDR1 is SQVTM and CDR2 is ANQGSEA in the germline V gene. The ends were cut back, 1 base at V and 4 bases at J, with 4 bases in the middle. The CDR3 protein is CSVEGLYGYTF. DNA of the CDR3: TGCAGCGTTGAAGGTCTCTATGGCTACACCTTC.

The rearrangement joins TRBV7-3 to TRBJ1-6, with D possibly being TRBD1 (6 bases). From germline, CDR1 is SGHTA and CDR2 FQGTGA. The CDR3 consists of 13 residues. Trimming left V 6 bases short and J 11 bases short, with 14 bases between. The CDR3 nucleotides are TGTGCCAGCAGGGGGGCCGAACCAGCACCCCTCCACTTT. Translating gives CASRGAEPAPLHF.